Presented here are 10 T cell receptor beta chains from one specimen sequenced in a study of T cell changes during pregnancy in multiple sclerosis. TCRdb's copy holds only in-frame clones and misses some; the assay was immunoSEQ multiplex PCR. The data show 90,000 to 120,000 clones, roughly 92% seen once. The specimen comprised peripheral blood, sampled in the third trimester of pregnancy. The receptor source for this set is a female donor in good health, enrolled as a control in a pregnancy study.

The genes are TRBV18 and TRBJ1-4; 7 bases line up with TRBD1. V trimming: 3 bases; J trimming: 5 bases; junction bases outside the gene matches: 12. CDR1 and CDR2 from the germline V gene are KGHSH and LQKENI. This CDR3 contains 17 residues. The CDR3 region is CASSPEIIGTVNEKLFF. The CDR3 DNA reads TGTGCCAGCTCACCCGAGATAATTGGGACAGTGAATGAAAAACTGTTTTTT.

The rearrangement links TRBV7-2 to TRBJ2-3, with 9 bases lining up with TRBD2. The V segment lost 5 bases and the J segment 0 bases; nucleotides outside the gene matches: 9. The CDR3 is 17 amino acids. The germline V gene encodes CDR1 SGHTA and CDR2 FQGNSA. This CDR3 is CASSGMVAGVSTDTQYF. For the CDR3, the DNA is TGTGCCAGCAGCGGGATGGTAGCGGGGGTTAGCACAGATACGCAGTATTTT.

CDR3 sequence reads: CAWSVPGSGPTDTQYF. CDR3 nucleotide sequence: TGTGCCTGGAGTGTACCAGGTAGCGGACCCACAGATACGCAGTATTTT. V usage is TRBV30 and J usage is TRBJ2-3, with a possible D match to TRBD2 (6 bases). This CDR3 has 16 amino acids. Germline CDR1 is GTSNPN and CDR2 is SVGIG (reference sequence). Trimming took off 0 bases at V and 2 bases at J, with 15 bases between the two ends.

The CDR3 reads CASNAETVSYEQYF. The CDR3 DNA follows: TGTGCCAGCAACGCTGAGACAGTCTCCTACGAGCAGTACTTC. The gene calls are TRBV2 and TRBJ2-7; TRBD1 might be the D (5 bases). Germline V gene sequence: CDR1 SNHLY, CDR2 FYNNEI. The CDR3 consists of 14 residues. The V and J ends lost 7 bases and 0 bases respectively, with 13 bases between them.

The V call is TRBV6-1, the J call TRBJ1-5; perhaps TRBD1 as D (5 bases). The ends were cut back, 2 bases at V and 1 base at J, with 18 bases in the middle. The length of the CDR3 is 18 residues. The germline V gene has CDR1 MNHNS and CDR2 SASEGT. CDR3 protein: CASSEQAVPWGSNQPQHF. CDR3 nucleotide sequence: TGTGCCAGCAGTGAACAAGCCGTTCCTTGGGGCAGCAATCAGCCCCAGCATTTT.

The chain has TRBV7-9 and TRBJ2-5; 12 nucleotides align to TRBD2. CDR1 and CDR2 from the germline V gene are SEHNR and FQNEAQ (reference sequence). V gave up 5 bases and J gave up 3 bases; unmatched junction bases: 4. There are 15 residues in the CDR3. DNA of the CDR3: TGTGCCAGCAGCACTCGACTAGCGGGGGAAGAGACCCAGTACTTC. Translation gives CASSTRLAGEETQYF.

The V and J genes are TRBV6-4 and TRBJ2-7; TRBD1 is a possible D gene (5 bases). This CDR3 has 14 amino acids. The V and J ends lost 5 bases and 2 bases respectively, with 13 bases between them. Per the germline V gene, CDR1 is MRHNA and CDR2 is SNTAGT. This CDR3 is CASSRTDRTYEQYF. The CDR3 nucleotides are TGTGCCAGCAGTCGAACCGACAGAACCTACGAGCAGTACTTC.

This chain connects TRBV4-1 to TRBJ2-5; TRBD2 matches 8 bases. J was trimmed by 5 bases and V by 1 base; bases with no gene match: 12. Germline-derived CDR1 and CDR2 are MGHRA and YSYEKL. The CDR3 has 17 residues. CDR3 nucleotides: TGCGCCAGCAGCCAAGGGGTAACGGGGGGGCGAGGGGAGACCCAGTACTTC. This sequence encodes CASSQGVTGGRGETQYF.

The rearrangement uses TRBV5-8 and TRBJ2-3, with 8 bases matching TRBD1. The trim removed 6 bases at V and 2 bases at J, leaving 8 bases unmatched. The CDR3 is made up of 15 amino acids. Germline CDR1 reads SGHTS; CDR2 reads YDEGEE. CDR3 nucleotide sequence: TGTGCCAGCATGTGGGGACAGGCCTCCACAGATACGCAGTATTTT. As protein: CASMWGQASTDTQYF.

This clone was detected a few times. The chain joins TRBV9 to TRBJ2-2, with D possibly TRBD2 on 5 matching bases. The germline V and J ends were trimmed by 0 bases and 10 bases, with 7 bases remaining between them. Germline V CDR1 and CDR2: SGDLS, YYNGEE. This CDR3 has 12 amino acids. CDR3 sequence reads: CASSVDGEELFF. The DNA for the CDR3 is TGTGCCAGCAGCGTAGACGGGGAGGAGCTGTTTTTT.